Below are 2 T cell receptor beta chains sequenced from a single sample in a study of T cell repertoires in cytomegalovirus infection. These receptors' targets are unknown. A single record per CDR3 protein comes from TCRdb applying MiXCR to the reads. Of some 940,000 distinct CDR3 sequences listed, around 30% are singletons. Sequences were derived from cultured CD8+ T cells from PBMCs, sampled from culture after CMV antigen stimulation. The receptors stem from a human donor in good health (CMV status not recorded). Some clones in this sample may be carry-over from other donors' samples.

The V and J genes are TRBV20-1 and TRBJ2-1; the match to TRBD2 covers 8 bases. The CDR3 is 15 residues long. Germline CDR1 DFQATT, CDR2 SNEGSKA (reference sequence). After removal of 8 bases from V and 9 bases from J, the junction contained 18 bases not matched to a gene. CDR3 DNA: TGCAGTCTTCTAGAGTTCCCGGGGGGGCCCCGTGAGCAGTTCTTC. This gives the protein CSLLEFPGGPREQFF.

CDR3 sequence (DNA): TGTGCCAGCAGGGACAGAATGGATGAGCAGTTCTTC. It encodes CASRDRMDEQFF. The chain uses TRBV27 and TRBJ2-1; perhaps TRBD1 as D (6 bases). CDR1 and CDR2 from the germline V gene are MNHEY and SMNVEV (reference sequence). CDR3 length: 12 residues. V was cut by 6 bases and J by 8 bases, with 11 bases left in between.